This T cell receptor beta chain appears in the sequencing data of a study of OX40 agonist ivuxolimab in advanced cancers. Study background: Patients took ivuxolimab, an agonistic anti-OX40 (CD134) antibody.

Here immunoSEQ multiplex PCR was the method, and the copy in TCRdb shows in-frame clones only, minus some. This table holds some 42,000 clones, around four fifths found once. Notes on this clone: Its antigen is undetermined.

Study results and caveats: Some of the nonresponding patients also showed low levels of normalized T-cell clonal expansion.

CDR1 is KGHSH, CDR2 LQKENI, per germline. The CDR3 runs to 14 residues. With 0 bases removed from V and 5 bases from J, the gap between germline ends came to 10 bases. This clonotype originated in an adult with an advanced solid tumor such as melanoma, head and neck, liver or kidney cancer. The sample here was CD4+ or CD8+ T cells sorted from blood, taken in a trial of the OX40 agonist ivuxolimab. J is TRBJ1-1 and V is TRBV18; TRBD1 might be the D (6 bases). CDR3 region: CASSPPQGRTEAFF. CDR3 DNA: TGTGCCAGCTCACCACCGCAGGGGAGGACTGAAGCTTTCTTT.